Listed here are 15 T cell receptor beta chains from one sample, sequenced in a study of cytomegalovirus exposure and HLA in healthy donors. Use of 60 Vbeta and 13 Jbeta primers characterized the PCR. Only in-frame clones appear in the TCRdb table, and some are missing; sequencing was by immunoSEQ multiplex PCR. The data contain about 180,000 clones, around 77% of them seen just once; the ten biggest clones take up around 2.5%. The sequencing input was PBMCs. The receptors were sampled from a man aged 55 to 70 in good health and CMV-seronegative.

V is TRBV11-2 and J is TRBJ2-7, with TRBD1 matching 10 bases. Germline V lookup: CDR1 SGHAT, CDR2 FQNNGV. Trimming took 5 bases from V and 2 from J; bases not matched to a gene: 3. CDR3 size: 14 residues. The CDR3 sequence is CASSQGTGAYEQYF. The CDR3 DNA reads TGTGCCAGCAGCCAAGGGACAGGGGCCTACGAGCAGTACTTC.

The rearrangement joins TRBV6-1 to TRBJ2-5, with D maybe TRBD1 (6 bases). The J call is in doubt because the DNA end fits TRBJ2-7 better. The CDR3 sequence is 14 residues long. CDR1 and CDR2 (germline): MNHNS, SASEGT. CDR3 coding DNA: TGTGCCAGCAGTGGGGGCGTCGAGGGGGACGAGCAGTACTTC. Translating it yields CASSGGVEGDEQYF.

The DNA of the CDR3 is TGTGCCAGTAGTGGGGCTAGCCAAGAGACCCAGTACTTC. It specifies CASSGASQETQYF. This chain uses TRBV19 with TRBJ2-5; a weak D match, TRBD1 (5 bases). The CDR3 runs 13 residues. The germline V and J ends were trimmed by 5 bases and 1 base, with 8 bases remaining between them. In germline, CDR1 is LNHDA, CDR2 SQIVND (reference sequence).

V is TRBV11-2 and J is TRBJ2-7, with D perhaps TRBD1 (5 bases). The CDR3 is 16 amino acids. The germline V and J ends were trimmed by 5 bases and 0 bases, with 17 bases remaining between them. Germline V gene sequence: CDR1 SGHAT, CDR2 FQNNGV. The chain's CDR3 is CASSQDPQGGSYEQYF. DNA of the CDR3: TGTGCCAGCAGCCAAGATCCCCAGGGCGGCTCCTACGAGCAGTACTTC.

This sequence joins TRBV6-6 and TRBJ2-3; D gene unclear. Germline loops: CDR1 MNHNY, CDR2 SVGAGI (reference sequence). The CDR3 consists of 13 residues. V lost 2 bases and J 4 bases, leaving 7 bases between the germline ends. The CDR3 loop reads CASSYRVPDTQYF. CDR3 nucleotide sequence: TGTGCCAGCAGTTACCGGGTACCAGATACGCAGTATTTT.

CDR3 in DNA: TGTGCCATCAGGACAGATTCTGGAGATACGCAGTATTTT. It is translated as CAIRTDSGDTQYF. The chain links TRBV10-3 to TRBJ2-3, with a tentative D call TRBD1 (5 bases). Germline lookup yields CDR1 ENHRY and CDR2 SYGVKD. The CDR3 sequence is 13 residues long. V lost 6 bases and J 5 bases, leaving 12 bases between the germline ends.

The V call is TRBV18, the J call TRBJ2-7; 7 bases match TRBD1. J was trimmed by 2 bases and V by 6 bases; bases with no gene match: 7. The CDR3 spans 14 residues. Germline lookup yields CDR1 KGHSH and CDR2 LQKENI. The CDR3 DNA reads as TGTGCCAGCTCCCCCGGACAGGAGCCCTACGAGCAGTACTTC. Translated: CASSPGQEPYEQYF.

The rearrangement joins TRBV4-1 to TRBJ1-5; D possibly corresponds to TRBD1 (6 bases). Per germline, CDR1 MGHRA and CDR2 YSYEKL. This CDR3 has 14 amino acids. V was trimmed by 0 bases and J by 7 bases, leaving 10 bases between them. The DNA for the CDR3 is TGCGCCAGCAGCCAAGATGGGGGGGCCCAGCCCCAGCATTTT. Its translation is CASSQDGGAQPQHF.

The V call is TRBV4-1, the J call TRBJ2-7; the D gene is possibly TRBD2 (5 bases). Germline V gives CDR1 MGHRA, CDR2 YSYEKL. The CDR3 covers 12 residues. The ends were cut back, 2 bases at V and 5 bases at J, with 7 bases in the middle. CDR3 loop: CASSQSGNEQYF. Here the CDR3 DNA reads TGCGCCAGCAGCCAATCCGGGAACGAGCAGTACTTC.

This clone has only a few counts. The sample has other DNA sequences that encode this CDR3 too. The chain couples TRBV2 to TRBJ1-3; 8 bases fit TRBD1. Germline V CDR1 and CDR2: SNHLY, FYNNEI. V dropped 6 bases and J dropped 2; count of bases not matched to a gene: 0. CDR3 length: 13 residues. CDR3 sequence reads: CASRTGAGNTIYF. The CDR3 DNA is TGTGCCAGCAGGACAGGGGCTGGAAACACCATATATTTT.

The chain has TRBV6-6 and TRBJ1-2; possibly TRBD1 for D (5 bases). The CDR3 covers 15 residues. V was trimmed by 8 bases and J by 0 bases, leaving 16 bases between them. CDR1 and CDR2 (germline): MNHNY, SVGAGI (reference sequence). The CDR3 DNA reads TGTGCCAGCTCCCTGGGAGGGGAACCTAACTATGGCTACACCTTC. Residues: CASSLGGEPNYGYTF.

This clone has just a few counts. This chain uses TRBV5-1 with TRBJ2-7; 12 positions agree with TRBD2. In germline, CDR1 is SGHRS, CDR2 YFSETQ. CDR3 length: 16 amino acids. The trim removed 3 bases at V and 2 bases at J, leaving 6 bases unmatched. CDR3 region: CASSYLSSGRAYEQYF. In DNA, the CDR3 is TGCGCCAGCAGCTACCTCTCTAGCGGGAGGGCCTACGAGCAGTACTTC.

The chain recombines TRBV29-1 with TRBJ2-1; TRBD2 matches at 7 bases. V lost 1 base and J lost 3; bases outside the gene matches: 6. Germline loops: CDR1 SQVTM, CDR2 ANQGSEA. The CDR3 is 15 residues long. DNA of the CDR3: TGCAGCGTTGAAGGGGGGGAGGGAGGCTACAATGAGCAGTTCTTC. Translating it yields CSVEGGEGGYNEQFF.

The chain combines TRBV6-5 with TRBJ2-7; D uncertain. The CDR3 loop spans 13 amino acids. V was clipped by 0 bases and J by 3 bases, with 6 bases between them. Germline V gene lookup returns CDR1 MNHEY and CDR2 SVGAGI. The CDR3 here is CASSYSENYEQYF. CDR3 in DNA: TGTGCCAGCAGTTACTCGGAGAACTACGAGCAGTACTTC.

The rearrangement joins TRBV29-1 to TRBJ1-5; maybe TRBD1 (5 bases). Looked up from germline, CDR1 is SQVTM and CDR2 is ANQGSEA. This CDR3 spans 18 amino acids. V lost 2 bases and J 1 base, leaving 21 bases between the germline ends. The CDR3 is CSVEHPRDSVGSNQPQHF. The DNA of the CDR3 is TGCAGCGTTGAACACCCCCGGGACTCTGTAGGGAGCAATCAGCCCCAGCATTTT.